The next 11 T cell receptor beta chains were all read from a single sample in a study of T cells in Graves' hyperthyroidism and ophthalmopathy (dated by TCRdb to about 2019). The library was built by means of multiplex PCR. Reads for this sample came from an Illumina HiSeq 2000. The TCR beta CDR3 regions were amplified from RNA transcripts. The first round of RT-PCR for the TCR CDR3 was performed with the HTBI primer set and the Qiagen OneStep RT-PCR kit. TCRdb trimmed public reads at Q25 via fastp, called clones via MiXCR and kept in-frame beta chains. Here each entry gathers all rows of one CDR3 protein and keeps the most common genes and DNA. This sample holds around 400,000 distinct CDR3 sequences; 15% to 19% were observed only once. The ten largest clonotypes hold around a quarter of the sample. The specimen sequenced was blood. The receptors originated from a woman between 18 and 29 years old with Graves' hyperthyroidism that later progressed to Graves' ophthalmopathy.

This clonotype was detected ten times or more. The chain joins TRBV5-5 to TRBJ2-2; D is perhaps TRBD1 (5 bases). V lost 6 bases, J lost 4 bases, and 16 bases lay in between. The CDR3 has 15 residues. Looked up from germline, CDR1 is SGHKS and CDR2 is YYEKEE (reference sequence). The CDR3: CASTSQGRSTGELFF. Written as DNA, the CDR3 is TGTGCCAGCACCTCTCAGGGTCGGAGCACCGGGGAGCTGTTTTTT.

A note on this clonotype: Possible read error: a much larger clone is one base away. V is TRBV6-1 and J is TRBJ1-2; the D gene is possibly TRBD1 (5 bases). CDR3 length: 14 amino acids. Germline V gene data show CDR1 as MNHNS and CDR2 as SASEGT. Between the trimmed V and J ends, which lost 4 bases and 8 bases, there was a span of 17 bases. Written as DNA, the CDR3 is TGTGCCAGCAGTGGTCCCTTTCAGGGTTACGGCTACACCTTC. It encodes CASSGPFQGYGYTF.

The chain couples TRBV6-1 to TRBJ2-3, with 8 bases that match TRBD2. V was pared by 7 bases and J by 2 bases, with 17 bases of the junction left unmatched. This CDR3 region has 18 residues. From germline, CDR1 is MNHNS and CDR2 SASEGT. CDR3 sequence: CASKGNALAEGPTDTQYF. The CDR3 DNA is TGTGCCAGCAAGGGGAATGCACTAGCGGAAGGGCCCACAGATACGCAGTATTTT.

This clonotype was detected ten times or more. This sequence joins TRBV5-1 and TRBJ2-1; D is undetermined. The CDR3 is 14 residues long. Germline CDR1 is SGHRS and CDR2 is YFSETQ. Trimming cost V 2 bases and J 5 bases, with 11 bases left between them. CDR3 loop: CASSLWYRDNEQFF. In nucleotides, the CDR3 is TGCGCCAGCAGCTTATGGTATCGGGACAATGAGCAGTTCTTC.

The chain recombines TRBV20-1 with TRBJ2-5; 8 bases map to TRBD1. The germline CDR1 and CDR2 sequences are DFQATT and SNEGSKA (reference sequence). The V segment lost 0 bases and the J segment 4 bases; nucleotides outside the gene matches: 4. This CDR3 contains 14 residues. In DNA form, the CDR3 reads TGCAGTGCTAGAGATCAGGGGGCCGGAGAGACCCAGTACTTC. Its translation: CSARDQGAGETQYF.

The chain couples TRBV7-8 to TRBJ2-1, with unresolved D. Per the germline V gene, CDR1 is SGHVS and CDR2 is FQNEAQ. V lost 2 bases to trimming and J lost 0 bases, with 17 bases between them. The CDR3 length is 18 residues. As DNA, the CDR3 is TGTGCCAGCAGCTTAATCGTCCTGGCGACGAGCTCCTACAATGAGCAGTTCTTC. The encoded protein is CASSLIVLATSSYNEQFF. Full variable domain (remainder filled in from reference TRBV7-8 and TRBJ2-1): GAGVSQSPRYKVAKRGQDVALRCDPISGHVSLFWYQQALGQGPEFLTYFQNEAQLDKSGLPSDRFFAERPEGSVSTLKIQRTQQEDSAVYLCASSLIVLATSSYNEQFFGPGTRLTVL.

This clonotype was counted at least ten times. The chain combines TRBV3-1 with TRBJ1-1, with a tentative D call TRBD1 (5 bases). Germline CDR1 reads LGHDT; CDR2 reads YNNKEL (reference sequence). V lost 0 bases and J lost 6, with 14 bases in between. This CDR3 region has 15 residues. CDR3 residues: CASSQEGGQGAEAFF. The CDR3, as DNA: TGTGCCAGCAGCCAAGAAGGTGGGCAAGGGGCTGAAGCTTTCTTT.

This clonotype was detected many times. The chain employs TRBV6-1 and TRBJ1-1; D remains unclear. The CDR3 covers 13 residues. Germline V gene data show CDR1 as MNHNS and CDR2 as SASEGT. Between the trimmed V and J ends, which lost 6 bases and 1 base, there was a span of 9 bases. CDR3 protein: CASRKDGNTEAFF. As DNA, the CDR3 is TGTGCCAGCAGGAAGGACGGGAACACTGAAGCTTTCTTT.

The V and J genes are TRBV20-1 and TRBJ2-5; TRBD1 might be the D (6 bases). The V end was cut by 4 bases, the J end by 13 bases, with 19 bases between. The germline CDR1 and CDR2 sequences are DFQATT and SNEGSKA (reference sequence). CDR3 length equals 12 residues. The CDR3 DNA is TGCAGTGCTACTCCCGGGACATCGGTCCTGTACTTC. Translated: CSATPGTSVLYF.

This clonotype was seen ten or more times. The rearrangement uses TRBV4-2 and TRBJ2-5; D might be TRBD2 (6 bases). Germline values: CDR1 LGHNA, CDR2 YNFKEQ. V lost 0 bases and J lost 4, with 6 bases in between. This CDR3 comprises 13 residues. In DNA, the CDR3 is TGTGCCAGCAGCCAAGAGGGGGGAGAGACCCAGTACTTC. This sequence encodes CASSQEGGETQYF.

This clonotype was observed many times. This chain joins TRBV28 and TRBJ1-4; D is unresolved. V lost 3 bases and J lost 8, with 10 bases in between. There are 13 residues in the CDR3. The V gene's germline CDR1 is MDHEN and CDR2 SYDVKM. This CDR3 is CASSLPPPEKLFF. The CDR3 region has the DNA TGTGCCAGCAGTTTGCCGCCACCAGAAAAACTGTTTTTT.